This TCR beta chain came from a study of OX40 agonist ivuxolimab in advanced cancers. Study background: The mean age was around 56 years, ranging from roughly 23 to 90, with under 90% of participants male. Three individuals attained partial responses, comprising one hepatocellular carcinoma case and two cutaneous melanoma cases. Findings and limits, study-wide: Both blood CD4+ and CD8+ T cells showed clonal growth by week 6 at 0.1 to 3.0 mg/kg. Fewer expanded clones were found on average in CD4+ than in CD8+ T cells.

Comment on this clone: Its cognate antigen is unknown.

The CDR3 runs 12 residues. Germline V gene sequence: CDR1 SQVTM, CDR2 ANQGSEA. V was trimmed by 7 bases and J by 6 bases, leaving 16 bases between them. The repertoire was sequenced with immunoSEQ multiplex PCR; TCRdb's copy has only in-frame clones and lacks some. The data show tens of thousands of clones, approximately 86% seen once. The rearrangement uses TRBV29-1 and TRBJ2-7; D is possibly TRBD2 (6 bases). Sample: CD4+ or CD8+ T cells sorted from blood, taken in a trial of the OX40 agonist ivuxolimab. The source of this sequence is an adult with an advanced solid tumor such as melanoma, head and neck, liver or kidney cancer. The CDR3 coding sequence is TGCAGCGCCGGGGGATACGGGGTCGAGCAGTACTTC. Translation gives CSAGGYGVEQYF.